One sample yielded the 6 T cell receptor beta chains listed below, sequenced in a study of tumor-infiltrating lymphocytes in localized non-small cell lung cancer. Generated by immunoSEQ multiplex PCR, the TCRdb table keeps only in-frame clones and is missing some. The sample has some 14,000 clones, more than 65% seen once; the top ten hold 9% to 9.5%. The sequencing input was lung tumor tissue. The source of these receptors is a human donor with non-small cell lung cancer.

This clone was seen more than once but under ten times. The chain employs TRBV5-1 and TRBJ2-2, with 8 bases lining up with TRBD2. The junction had 8 bases not matched to a gene; V was cut back by 0 bases and J by 10 bases. The CDR3 is made up of 15 amino acids. Per the germline V gene, CDR1 is SGHRS and CDR2 is YFSETQ. As DNA, the CDR3 is TGCGCCAGCAGCTTGGAGTCCGGGAGGGCCGAGGAGCTGTTTTTT. Residues: CASSLESGRAEELFF.

Here the CDR3 reads CASYVAGAGNTIYF. CDR3 coding DNA: TGTGCCAGCTATGTTGCAGGGGCTGGAAACACCATATATTTT. The V and J genes are TRBV5-4 and TRBJ1-3, with D possibly being TRBD1 (6 bases). There are 14 residues in the CDR3. Germline values: CDR1 SGHNT, CDR2 YYREEE (reference sequence). The ends were cut back, 7 bases at V and 2 bases at J, with 13 bases in the middle.

CDR3 loop: CASSNILYGYTF. The CDR3 bases are TGTGCCAGCAGTAACATCCTCTATGGCTACACCTTC. The J gene is TRBJ1-2, the V gene TRBV28; no clear D. V was shortened by 5 bases and J by 4 bases, with 8 bases between the two germline ends. The CDR3 runs 12 residues. Germline V gives CDR1 MDHEN, CDR2 SYDVKM.

CDR3 residues: CASSPRDPSYEQYF. The CDR3 region has the DNA TGTGCCAGCAGTCCCCGGGACCCATCCTACGAGCAGTACTTC. The chain links TRBV27 to TRBJ2-7; D may match TRBD1 or TRBD2 (5 bases each). From germline, CDR1 is MNHEY and CDR2 SMNVEV (reference sequence). CDR3 length: 14 amino acids. V lost 5 bases and J lost 1, with 12 bases in between.

CDR3 amino acids: CASSPSGREQYF. In DNA, the CDR3 is TGTGCCAGTAGTCCTTCAGGGCGCGAGCAGTACTTC. V and J are TRBV19 and TRBJ2-5; tentative D call: TRBD1 (5 bases). The closer fit of TRBJ2-7 to the DNA end suggests the J call may be wrong. The CDR3 length is 12 residues. From germline, CDR1 is LNHDA and CDR2 SQIVND (reference sequence).

V gene TRBV25-1 combines with J gene TRBJ1-4; perhaps TRBD1 as D (5 bases). V dropped 5 bases and J dropped 12 bases, with 16 bases sitting between them. CDR1 is MGHDK, CDR2 SYGVNS, per germline. The CDR3 totals 13 residues. CDR3 region: CASSTPGTAQLFF. CDR3 nucleotides: TGTGCCAGCAGTACCCCCGGGACGGCGCAACTGTTTTTT.